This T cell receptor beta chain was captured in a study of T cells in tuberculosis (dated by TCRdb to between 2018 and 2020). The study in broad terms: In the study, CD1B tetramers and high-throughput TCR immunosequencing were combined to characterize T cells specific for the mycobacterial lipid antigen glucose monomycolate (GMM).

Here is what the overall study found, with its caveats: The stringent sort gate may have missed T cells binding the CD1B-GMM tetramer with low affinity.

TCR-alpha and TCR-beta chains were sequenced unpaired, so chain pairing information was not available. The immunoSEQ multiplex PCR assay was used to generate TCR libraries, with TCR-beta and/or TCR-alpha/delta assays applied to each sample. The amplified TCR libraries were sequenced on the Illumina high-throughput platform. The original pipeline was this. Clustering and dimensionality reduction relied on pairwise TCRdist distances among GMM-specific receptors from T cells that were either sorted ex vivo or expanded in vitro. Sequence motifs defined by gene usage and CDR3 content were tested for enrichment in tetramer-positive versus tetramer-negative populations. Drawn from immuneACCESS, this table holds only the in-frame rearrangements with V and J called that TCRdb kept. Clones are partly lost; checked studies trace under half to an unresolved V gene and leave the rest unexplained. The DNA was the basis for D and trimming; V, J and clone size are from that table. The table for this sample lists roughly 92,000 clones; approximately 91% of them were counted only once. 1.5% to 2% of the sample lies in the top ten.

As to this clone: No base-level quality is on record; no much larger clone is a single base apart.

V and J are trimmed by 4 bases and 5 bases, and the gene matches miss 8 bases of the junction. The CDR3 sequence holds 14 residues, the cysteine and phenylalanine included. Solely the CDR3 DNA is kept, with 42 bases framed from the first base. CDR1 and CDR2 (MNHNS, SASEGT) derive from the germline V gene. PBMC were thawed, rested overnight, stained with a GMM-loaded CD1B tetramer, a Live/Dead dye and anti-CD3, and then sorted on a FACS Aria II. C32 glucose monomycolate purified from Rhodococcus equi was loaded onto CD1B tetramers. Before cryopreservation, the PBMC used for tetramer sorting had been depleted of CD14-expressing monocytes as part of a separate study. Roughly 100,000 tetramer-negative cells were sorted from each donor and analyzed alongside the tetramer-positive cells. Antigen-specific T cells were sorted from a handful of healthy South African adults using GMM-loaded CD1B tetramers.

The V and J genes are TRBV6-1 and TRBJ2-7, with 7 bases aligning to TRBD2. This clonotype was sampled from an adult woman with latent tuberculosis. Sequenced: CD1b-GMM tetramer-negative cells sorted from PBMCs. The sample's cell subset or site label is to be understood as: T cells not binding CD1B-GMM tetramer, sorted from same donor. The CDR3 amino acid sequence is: CASSVTSSSDEQYF. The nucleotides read TGTGCCAGCAGTGTGACTAGCTCTTCGGACGAGCAGTACTTC.